These 8 T cell receptor beta chains came from one sample sequenced in a study of blood T cell repertoires in COVID-19. Sequencing was performed with immunoSEQ multiplex PCR; in TCRdb, only in-frame clones are kept and a portion is missing. The table shows a few hundred thousand clones, with 80% to 90% occurring only once. The sample was peripheral blood. All receptors derive from a woman aged 80 or over with acute or convalescent COVID-19.

This chain joins TRBV5-1 and TRBJ2-7; D possibly corresponds to TRBD1 (8 bases). V was shortened by 1 base and J by 1 base, with 12 bases between the two germline ends. Germline V gene data show CDR1 as SGHRS and CDR2 as YFSETQ. The CDR3 loop spans 15 amino acids. The CDR3 protein is CASSLTGGVSYEQYF. Written as DNA, the CDR3 is TGCGCCAGCAGCTTGACAGGGGGGGTATCCTACGAGCAGTACTTC.

V gene TRBV11-2 combines with J gene TRBJ1-4; D uncertain. Germline CDR1 is SGHAT and CDR2 is FQNNGV. The CDR3 contains 14 residues. V was trimmed by 5 bases and J by 3 bases, leaving 10 bases between them. CDR3 sequence: CASSPQFANEKLFF. The CDR3 nucleotides read TGTGCCAGCAGCCCCCAATTTGCTAATGAAAAACTGTTTTTT.

The genes are TRBV7-9 and TRBJ2-7, with D perhaps matching TRBD1 (5 bases). Trimming cost V 5 bases and J 7 bases, with 12 bases left between them. The CDR3 covers 12 residues. Germline values: CDR1 SEHNR, CDR2 FQNEAQ (reference sequence). The CDR3 bases are TGTGCCAGCAGCCCCGGACAAGGGGAGCAGTACTTC. Its protein is CASSPGQGEQYF. The full variable domain, rest sourced from reference TRBV7-9 and TRBJ2-7, is DTGVSQNPRHKITKRGQNVTFRCDPISEHNRLYWYRQTLGQGPEFLTYFQNEAQLEKSRLLSDRFSAERPKGSFSTLEIQRTEQGDSAMYLCASSPGQGEQYFGPGTRLTVT.

This sequence joins TRBV7-9 and TRBJ1-2, with TRBD1 matching over 9 bases. The germline CDR1 and CDR2 sequences are SEHNR and FQNEAQ (reference sequence). The trim removed 2 bases at V and 6 bases at J, leaving 4 bases unmatched. This CDR3 contains 14 residues. CDR3 region: CASSLMGQGDGYTF. In nucleotides, the CDR3 is TGTGCCAGCAGCTTAATGGGACAGGGTGATGGCTACACCTTC.

The rearrangement joins TRBV6-1 to TRBJ2-2; TRBD2 is a possible D gene (5 bases). V lost 0 bases to trimming and J lost 5 bases, with 19 bases between them. This CDR3 spans 18 amino acids. Germline CDR1 MNHNS, CDR2 SASEGT. The CDR3 DNA is TGTGCCAGCAGTGAAGCGGGAGCAACGAGGGTATTGACCGGGGAGCTGTTTTTT. Its protein is CASSEAGATRVLTGELFF.

The V gene is TRBV5-8, the J gene TRBJ1-2, with a possible D match to TRBD1 (6 bases). Germline lookup yields CDR1 SGHTS and CDR2 YDEGEE. Deletions cut 4 bases from V and 7 bases from J, with 17 bases between. The CDR3 has 14 residues. This CDR3 reads CASSPPRGASGYTF. The CDR3 bases are TGTGCCAGCAGCCCCCCCCGGGGGGCTAGTGGCTACACCTTC. The full variable domain, completed using reference TRBV5-8 and TRBJ1-2, is EAGVTQSPTHLIKTRGQQATLRCSPISGHTSVYWYQQALGLGLQFLLWYDEGEERNRGNFPPRFSGRQFPNYSSELNVNALELEDSALYLCASSPPRGASGYTFGSGTRLTVV.

The rearrangement joins TRBV14 to TRBJ2-7; 7 bases agree with TRBD1. Germline CDR1 reads SGHDN; CDR2 reads FVKESK. This CDR3 has 16 amino acids. With 4 bases clipped from V and 2 bases from J, the junction kept 11 bases outside the gene matches. The CDR3 loop is CASSPRFGTEPYEQYF. Here the CDR3 DNA reads TGTGCCAGCAGCCCAAGATTCGGGACAGAGCCCTACGAGCAGTACTTC.

The gene calls are TRBV5-1 and TRBJ1-1; 11 bases match TRBD1. CDR3 length: 16 residues. J gave up 0 bases and V 4 bases, and 5 bases lay outside the gene matches. Germline CDR1 reads SGHRS; CDR2 reads YFSETQ. DNA for the CDR3: TGCGCCAGCAGCCGGGACAGGGGGAGGATGAACACTGAAGCTTTCTTT. Protein sequence: CASSRDRGRMNTEAFF.